Listed below are T cell receptor beta chains from one sample, sequenced in a study of blood T cell repertoires in COVID-19. Clones were read by immunoSEQ multiplex PCR, and TCRdb kept only the in-frame ones, dropping some. The repertoire includes some 360,000 clones, 87% of them detected once, and 2% to 2.5% sits in the top ten. The sample consisted of peripheral blood. The receptor set was obtained from a woman aged 55-70 years with COVID-19, enrolled during active disease. Each CDR3 is given with its conserved first and last residue.

v_gene: TRBV30
CDR3aa: CAWSIGLADEQYF

v_gene: TRBV6-5
CDR3aa: CASSYSIDSSEAFF

v_gene: TRBV5-1
CDR3aa: CASSLMGQYNEQFF

v_gene: TRBV2
CDR3aa: CASSRDNNQPQHF

v_gene: TRBV5-1
CDR3aa: CASSLAVGQGAYGYTF

v_gene: TRBV19
CDR3aa: CASIPTRGDRASYNEQFF

v_gene: TRBV14
CDR3aa: CASSQEWREGEQFF

v_gene: TRBV7-9
CDR3aa: CASSPGNINSPLHF

v_gene: TRBV7-3
CDR3aa: CASSLTHATDTQYF

v_gene: TRBV10-3
CDR3aa: CAIRKGQDETQYF

v_gene: TRBV9
CDR3aa: CASSAPGTGGKEQYF

v_gene: TRBV30
CDR3aa: CAWKRGRMNTEAFF

v_gene: TRBV5-4
CDR3aa: CASSMDRGLYEQYF

v_gene: TRBV20-1
CDR3aa: CSASTGYEQYF

v_gene: TRBV4-1
CDR3aa: CASSRTGPSTDTQYF

v_gene: TRBV4-1
CDR3aa: CASSQDRTGANYNEQFF

v_gene: TRBV6-6
CDR3aa: CATGQDNSPLHF

v_gene: TRBV5-5
CDR3aa: CASSLTGVMNTEAFF

v_gene: TRBV4-1
CDR3aa: CASSQVALQGAGKNTEAFF

v_gene: TRBV24-1
CDR3aa: CATSQRSGQGLSYEQYF